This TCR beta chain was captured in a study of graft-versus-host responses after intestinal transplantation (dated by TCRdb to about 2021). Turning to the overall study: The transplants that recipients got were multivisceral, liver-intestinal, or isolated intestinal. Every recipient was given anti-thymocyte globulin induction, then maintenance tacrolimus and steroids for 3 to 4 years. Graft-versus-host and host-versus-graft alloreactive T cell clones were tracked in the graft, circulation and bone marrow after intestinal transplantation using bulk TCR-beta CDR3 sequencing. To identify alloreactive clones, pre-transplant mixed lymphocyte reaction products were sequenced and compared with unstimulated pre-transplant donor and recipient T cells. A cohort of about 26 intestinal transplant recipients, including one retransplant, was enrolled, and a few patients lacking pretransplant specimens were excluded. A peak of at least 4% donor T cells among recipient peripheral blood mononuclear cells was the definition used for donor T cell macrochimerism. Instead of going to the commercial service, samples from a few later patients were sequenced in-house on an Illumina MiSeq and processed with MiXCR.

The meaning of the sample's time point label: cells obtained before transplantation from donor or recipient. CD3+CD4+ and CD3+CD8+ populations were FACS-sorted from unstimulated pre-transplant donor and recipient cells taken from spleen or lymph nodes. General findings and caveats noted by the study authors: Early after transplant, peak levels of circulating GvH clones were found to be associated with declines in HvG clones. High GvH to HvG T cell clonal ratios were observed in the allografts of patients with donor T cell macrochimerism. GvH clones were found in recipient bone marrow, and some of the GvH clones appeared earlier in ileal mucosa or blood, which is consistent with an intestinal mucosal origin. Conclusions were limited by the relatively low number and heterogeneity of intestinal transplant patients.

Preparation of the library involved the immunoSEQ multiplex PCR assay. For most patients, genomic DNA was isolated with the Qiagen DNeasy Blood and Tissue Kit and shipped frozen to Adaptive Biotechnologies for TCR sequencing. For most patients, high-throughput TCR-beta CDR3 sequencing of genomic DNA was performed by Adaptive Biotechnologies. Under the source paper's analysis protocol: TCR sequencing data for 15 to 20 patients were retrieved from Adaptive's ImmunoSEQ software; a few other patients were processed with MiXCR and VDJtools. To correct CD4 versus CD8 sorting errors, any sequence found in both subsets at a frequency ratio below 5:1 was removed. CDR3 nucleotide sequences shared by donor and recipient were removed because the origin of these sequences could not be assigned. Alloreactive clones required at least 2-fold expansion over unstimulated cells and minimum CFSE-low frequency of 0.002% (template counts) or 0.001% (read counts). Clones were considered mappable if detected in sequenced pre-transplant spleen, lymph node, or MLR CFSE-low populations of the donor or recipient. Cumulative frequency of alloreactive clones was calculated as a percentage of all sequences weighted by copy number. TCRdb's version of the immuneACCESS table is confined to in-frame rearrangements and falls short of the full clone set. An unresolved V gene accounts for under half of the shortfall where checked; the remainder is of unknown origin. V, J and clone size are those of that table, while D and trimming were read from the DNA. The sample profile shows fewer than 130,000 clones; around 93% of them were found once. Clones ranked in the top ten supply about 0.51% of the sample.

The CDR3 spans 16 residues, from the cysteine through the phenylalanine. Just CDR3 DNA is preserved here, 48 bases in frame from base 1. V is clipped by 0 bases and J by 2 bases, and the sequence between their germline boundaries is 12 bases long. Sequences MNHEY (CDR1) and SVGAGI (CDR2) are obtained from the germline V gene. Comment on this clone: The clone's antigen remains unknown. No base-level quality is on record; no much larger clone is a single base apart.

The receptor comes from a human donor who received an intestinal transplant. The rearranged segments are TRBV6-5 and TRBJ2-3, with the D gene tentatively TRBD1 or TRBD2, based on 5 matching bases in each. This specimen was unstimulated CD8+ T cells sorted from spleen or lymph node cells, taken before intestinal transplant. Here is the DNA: TGTGCCAGCAGTTACTCGCCAGGGACCACCACAGATACGCAGTATTTT. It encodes CASSYSPGTTTDTQYF.